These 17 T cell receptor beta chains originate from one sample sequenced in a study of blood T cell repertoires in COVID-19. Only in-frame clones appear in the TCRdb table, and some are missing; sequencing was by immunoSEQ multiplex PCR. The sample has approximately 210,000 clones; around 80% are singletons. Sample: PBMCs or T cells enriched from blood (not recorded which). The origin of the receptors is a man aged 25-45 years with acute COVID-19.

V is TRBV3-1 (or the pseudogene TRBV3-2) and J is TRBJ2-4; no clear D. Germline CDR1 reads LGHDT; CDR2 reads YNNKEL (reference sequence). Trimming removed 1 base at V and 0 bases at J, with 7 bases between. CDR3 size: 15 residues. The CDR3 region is CASSQGVIAKNIQYF. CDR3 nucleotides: TGTGCCAGCAGCCAAGGAGTAATAGCCAAAAACATTCAGTACTTC.

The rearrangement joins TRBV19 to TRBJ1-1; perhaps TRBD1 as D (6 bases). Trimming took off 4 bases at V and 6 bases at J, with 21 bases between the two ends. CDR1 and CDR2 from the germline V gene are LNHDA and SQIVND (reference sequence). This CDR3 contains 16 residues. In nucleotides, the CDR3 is TGTGCCAGTAGTAACCTGGCAGGGGAGTATCGGGCTGAAGCTTTCTTT. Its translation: CASSNLAGEYRAEAFF.

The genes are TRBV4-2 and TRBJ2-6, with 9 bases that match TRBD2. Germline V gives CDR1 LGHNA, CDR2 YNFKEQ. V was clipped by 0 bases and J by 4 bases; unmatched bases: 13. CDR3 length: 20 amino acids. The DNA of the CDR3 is TGTGCCAGCAGCCAAGACCCAGAGGTGGCGGGGGGGTTAGGGGCCAACGTCCTGACTTTC. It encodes CASSQDPEVAGGLGANVLTF.

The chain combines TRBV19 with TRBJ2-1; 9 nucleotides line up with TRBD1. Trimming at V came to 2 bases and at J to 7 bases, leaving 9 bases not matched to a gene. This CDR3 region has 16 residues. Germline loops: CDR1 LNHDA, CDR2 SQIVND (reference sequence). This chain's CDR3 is CASSIRGQGALNEQFF. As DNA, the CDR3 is TGTGCCAGTAGTATAAGGGGACAGGGAGCGTTAAATGAGCAGTTCTTC.

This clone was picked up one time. In nucleotides, the CDR3 is TGTGCCAGCAGCCAAGAAGGAGGGCAGTGGAACGAGCAGTACTTC. It yields the protein CASSQEGGQWNEQYF. This chain uses TRBV14 with TRBJ2-7, with D tentatively TRBD2 (6 bases). CDR1 is SGHDN and CDR2 is FVKESK in the germline V gene. The V and J ends lost 0 bases and 5 bases respectively, with 14 bases between them. The CDR3 sequence is 15 residues long.

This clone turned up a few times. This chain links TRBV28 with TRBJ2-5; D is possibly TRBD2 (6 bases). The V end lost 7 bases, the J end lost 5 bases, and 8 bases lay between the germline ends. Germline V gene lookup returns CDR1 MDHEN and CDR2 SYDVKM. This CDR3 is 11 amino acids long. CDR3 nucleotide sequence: TGTGCCAGCACGGGGAGGGAGACCCAGTACTTC. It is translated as CASTGRETQYF. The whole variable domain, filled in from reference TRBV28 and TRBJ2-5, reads DVKVTQSSRYLVKRTGEKVFLECVQDMDHENMFWYRQDPGLGLRLIYFSYDVKMKEKGDIPEGYSVSREKKERFSLILESASTNQTSMYLCASTGRETQYFGPGTRLLVL.

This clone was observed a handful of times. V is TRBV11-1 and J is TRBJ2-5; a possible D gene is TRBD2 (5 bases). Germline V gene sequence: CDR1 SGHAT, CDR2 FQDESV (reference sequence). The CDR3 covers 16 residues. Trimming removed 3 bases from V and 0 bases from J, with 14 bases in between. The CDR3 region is CASSLRVARNQETQYF. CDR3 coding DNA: TGTGCCAGCAGCTTGAGGGTTGCGCGGAACCAAGAGACCCAGTACTTC.

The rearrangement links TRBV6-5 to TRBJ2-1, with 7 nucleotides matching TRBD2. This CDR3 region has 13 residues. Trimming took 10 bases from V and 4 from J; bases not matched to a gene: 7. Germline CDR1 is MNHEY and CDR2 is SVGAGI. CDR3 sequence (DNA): TGTGCCACAGGACGGGGGGTTTACAATGAGCAGTTCTTC. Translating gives CATGRGVYNEQFF.

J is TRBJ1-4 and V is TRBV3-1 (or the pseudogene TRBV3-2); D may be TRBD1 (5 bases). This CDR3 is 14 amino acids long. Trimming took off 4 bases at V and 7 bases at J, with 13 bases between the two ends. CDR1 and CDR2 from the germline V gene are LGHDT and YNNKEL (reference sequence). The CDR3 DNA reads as TGTGCCAGCAGCCCCTCAGGGATGGCTGAAAAACTGTTTTTT. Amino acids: CASSPSGMAEKLFF.

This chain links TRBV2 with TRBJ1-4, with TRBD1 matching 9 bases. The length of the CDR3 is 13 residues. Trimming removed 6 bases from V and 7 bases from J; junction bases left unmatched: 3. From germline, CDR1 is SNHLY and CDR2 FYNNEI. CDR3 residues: CASSRQGGEKLFF. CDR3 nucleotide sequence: TGTGCCAGCAGCCGACAGGGGGGTGAAAAACTGTTTTTT.

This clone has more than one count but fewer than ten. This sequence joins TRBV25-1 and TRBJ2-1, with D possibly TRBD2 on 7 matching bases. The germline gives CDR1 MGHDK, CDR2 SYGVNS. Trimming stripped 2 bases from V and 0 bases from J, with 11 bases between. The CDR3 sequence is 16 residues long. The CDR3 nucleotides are TGTGCCAGCAGTGAAGGGGGGGGCCTCTCCTACAATGAGCAGTTCTTC. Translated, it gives CASSEGGGLSYNEQFF.

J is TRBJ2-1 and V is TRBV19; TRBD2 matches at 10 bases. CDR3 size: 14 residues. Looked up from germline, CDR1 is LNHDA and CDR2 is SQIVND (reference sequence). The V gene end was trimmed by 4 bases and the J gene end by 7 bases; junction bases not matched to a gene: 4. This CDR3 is CASSSSGGMNEQFF. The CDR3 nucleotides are TGTGCCAGTAGTAGTAGCGGGGGGATGAATGAGCAGTTCTTC.

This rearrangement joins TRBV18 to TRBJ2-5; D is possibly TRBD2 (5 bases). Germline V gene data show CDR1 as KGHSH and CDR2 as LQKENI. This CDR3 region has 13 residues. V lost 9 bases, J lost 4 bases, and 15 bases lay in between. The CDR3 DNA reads TGTGCCAGTTCGGAGGTTGTCCGAGAGACCCAGTACTTC. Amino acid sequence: CASSEVVRETQYF.

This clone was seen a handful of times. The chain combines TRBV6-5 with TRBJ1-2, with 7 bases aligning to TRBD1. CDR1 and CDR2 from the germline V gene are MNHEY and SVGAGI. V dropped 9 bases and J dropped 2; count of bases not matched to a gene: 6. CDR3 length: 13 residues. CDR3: CASSPGQNYGYTF. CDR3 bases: TGTGCCAGTAGCCCGGGACAGAACTATGGCTACACCTTC.

This CDR3 reads CSVHSNGGGYTF. The CDR3 DNA reads TGCAGCGTTCATTCCAATGGGGGCGGCTACACCTTC. This chain joins TRBV29-1 and TRBJ1-2; perhaps TRBD1 as D (6 bases). Germline V gene lookup returns CDR1 SQVTM and CDR2 ANQGSEA. The CDR3 has 12 amino acids. Trimming cost V 5 bases and J 8 bases, with 15 bases left between them.

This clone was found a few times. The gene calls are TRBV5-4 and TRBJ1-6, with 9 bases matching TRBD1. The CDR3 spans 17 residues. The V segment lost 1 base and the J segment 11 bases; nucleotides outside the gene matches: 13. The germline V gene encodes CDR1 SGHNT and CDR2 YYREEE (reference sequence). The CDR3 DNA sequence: TGTGCCAGCAGCTTGAGGGGACAGGGCGCCCTTATGGCACCCCTCCACTTT. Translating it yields CASSLRGQGALMAPLHF. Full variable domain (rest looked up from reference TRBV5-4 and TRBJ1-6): ETGVTQSPTHLIKTRGQQVTLRCSSQSGHNTVSWYQQALGQGPQFIFQYYREEENGRGNFPPRFSGLQFPNYSSELNVNALELDDSALYLCASSLRGQGALMAPLHFGNGTRLTVT.

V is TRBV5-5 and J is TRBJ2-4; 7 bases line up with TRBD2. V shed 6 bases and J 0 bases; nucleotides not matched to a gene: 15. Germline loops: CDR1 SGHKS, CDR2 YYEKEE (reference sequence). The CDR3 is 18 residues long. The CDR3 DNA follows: TGTGCCAGCAACCCCCTATCCAGCGGGGAACTAGCCAAAAACATTCAGTACTTC. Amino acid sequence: CASNPLSSGELAKNIQYF.